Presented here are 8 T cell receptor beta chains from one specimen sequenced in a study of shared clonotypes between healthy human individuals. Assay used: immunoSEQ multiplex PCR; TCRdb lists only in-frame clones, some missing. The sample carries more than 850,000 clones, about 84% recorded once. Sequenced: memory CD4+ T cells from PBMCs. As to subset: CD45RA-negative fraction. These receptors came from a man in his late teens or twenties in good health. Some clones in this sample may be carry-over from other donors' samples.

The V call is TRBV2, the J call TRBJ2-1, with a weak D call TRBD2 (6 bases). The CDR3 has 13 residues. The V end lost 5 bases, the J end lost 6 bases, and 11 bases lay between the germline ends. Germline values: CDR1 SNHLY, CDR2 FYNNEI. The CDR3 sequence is CASSSGSSNEQFF. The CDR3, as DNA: TGTGCCAGCAGTTCCGGGAGCTCCAATGAGCAGTTCTTC.

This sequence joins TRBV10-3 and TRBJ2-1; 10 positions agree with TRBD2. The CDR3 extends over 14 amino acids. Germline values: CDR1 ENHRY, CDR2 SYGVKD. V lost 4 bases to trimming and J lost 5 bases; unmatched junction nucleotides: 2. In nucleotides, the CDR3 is TGTGCCATCAGTGCGCTAGCGGGGGACAATGAGCAGTTCTTC. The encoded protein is CAISALAGDNEQFF.

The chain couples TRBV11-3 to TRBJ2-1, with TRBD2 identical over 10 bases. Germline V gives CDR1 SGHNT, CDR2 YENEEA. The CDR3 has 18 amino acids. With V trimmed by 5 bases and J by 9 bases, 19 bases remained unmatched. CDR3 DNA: TGTGCCAGCAGCCTGGGGGGAACCTTAGCGGGAGGCTGGGGTGAGCAGTTCTTC. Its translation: CASSLGGTLAGGWGEQFF.

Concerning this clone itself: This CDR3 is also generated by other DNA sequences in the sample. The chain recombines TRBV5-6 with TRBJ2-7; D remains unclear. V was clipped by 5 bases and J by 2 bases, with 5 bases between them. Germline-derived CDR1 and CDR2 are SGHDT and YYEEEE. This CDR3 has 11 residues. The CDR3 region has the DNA TGTGCCAGCAGTCGTACCTACGAGCAGTACTTC. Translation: CASSRTYEQYF.

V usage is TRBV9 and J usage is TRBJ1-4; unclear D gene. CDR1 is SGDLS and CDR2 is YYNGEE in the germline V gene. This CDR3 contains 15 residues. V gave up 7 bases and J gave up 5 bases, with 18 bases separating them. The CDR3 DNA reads TGTGCCAGCTTCCGTCGGGGTGGGTTAAATGAAAAACTGTTTTTT. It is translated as CASFRRGGLNEKLFF.

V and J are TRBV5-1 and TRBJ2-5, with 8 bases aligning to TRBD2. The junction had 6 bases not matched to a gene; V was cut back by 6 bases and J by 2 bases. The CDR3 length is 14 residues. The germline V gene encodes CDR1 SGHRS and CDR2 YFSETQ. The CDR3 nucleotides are TGCGCCAGCACGAACGGGGGGGGGCAAGAGACCCAGTACTTC. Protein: CASTNGGGQETQYF.

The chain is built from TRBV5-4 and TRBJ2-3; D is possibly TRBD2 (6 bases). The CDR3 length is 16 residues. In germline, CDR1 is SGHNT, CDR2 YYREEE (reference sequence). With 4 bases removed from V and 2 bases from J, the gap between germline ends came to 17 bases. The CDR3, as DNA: TGTGCCAGCAGCGTACAAGGTGGGGGGTCCACAGATACGCAGTATTTT. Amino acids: CASSVQGGGSTDTQYF.

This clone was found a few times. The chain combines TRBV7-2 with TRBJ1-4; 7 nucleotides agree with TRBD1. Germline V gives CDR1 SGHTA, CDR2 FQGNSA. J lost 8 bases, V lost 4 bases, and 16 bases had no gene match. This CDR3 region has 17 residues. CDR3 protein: CASSSRPSQGTREKLFF. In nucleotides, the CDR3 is TGTGCCAGCAGCTCTCGGCCCTCACAGGGGACGAGGGAAAAACTGTTTTTT.